This T cell receptor (beta chain) was found in a study of cytomegalovirus exposure and HLA in healthy donors. The overall study: The early release's HLA-typed donors yielded roughly 85 million unique TCRs.

The PCR made use of 60 Vbeta and 13 Jbeta primers. Assay: immunoSEQ multiplex PCR; the TCRdb copy retains only in-frame clones and omits some. The data hold around 97,000 clones, with less than 9.5% observed a single time. This clone showed up just a few times. What it recognizes is unknown. Points from the study as a whole: A link between a missense DCLRE1C variant and TCR beta V- and J-gene trimming emerged from a later analysis.

The sequence derives from a man aged 45-60 years in good health and CMV-seropositive. Material: PBMCs.

The CDR3 reads CASSSVPDTGELFF. CDR3 nucleotides: TGTGCCAGCAGCTCGGTCCCGGACACCGGGGAGCTGTTTTTT. The chain is built from TRBV5-4 and TRBJ2-2; D gene unclear. The CDR3 totals 14 residues. Germline V gives CDR1 SGHNT, CDR2 YYREEE (reference sequence). Trimming shortened V by 3 bases and J by 3 bases, and 9 bases separated the two germline ends.